The 21 T cell receptor beta chains below all came from one sample that was sequenced in a study of blood T cell repertoires in COVID-19 (dated by TCRdb to the early 2020s). The library relied on the immunoSEQ multiplex PCR assay. This is the immuneACCESS table as TCRdb keeps it, with only in-frame sequences that have V and J called. A part of the clones is gone; compared with another copy, unresolved V genes explain less than half, and the rest is unexplained. In all, the sample holds around 470,000 clones, and less than 95% of those were seen once. About 0.6% of the sample goes to the ten largest clones. The material sequenced was PBMCs or T cells enriched from blood (not recorded which). The receptors were sampled from a man aged 18 to 30 who had recovered from COVID-19.

This chain uses TRBV7-9 with TRBJ2-2, with D unclear. V lost 1 base, J lost 0 bases, and 9 bases lay in between. The germline gives CDR1 SEHNR, CDR2 FQNEAQ (reference sequence). The CDR3 is 16 residues long. CDR3 DNA: TGTGCCAGCAGCTTAGATTCAGTTTCGAACACCGGGGAGCTGTTTTTT. Translated: CASSLDSVSNTGELFF. Complete variable domain (other parts from reference TRBV7-9 and TRBJ2-2): DTGVSQNPRHKITKRGQNVTFRCDPISEHNRLYWYRQTLGQGPEFLTYFQNEAQLEKSRLLSDRFSAERPKGSFSTLEIQRTEQGDSAMYLCASSLDSVSNTGELFFGEGSRLTVL.

The CDR3 DNA follows: TGCAGCGTTCCCGGTCCCGGAGAGTCTGGCTACACCTTC. Protein sequence: CSVPGPGESGYTF. The chain combines TRBV29-1 with TRBJ1-2; D not resolved. V gave up 5 bases and J gave up 7 bases, with 17 bases separating them. There are 13 residues in the CDR3. CDR1 and CDR2 (germline): SQVTM, ANQGSEA.

The chain joins TRBV3-1 (or the pseudogene TRBV3-2) to TRBJ1-1, with TRBD1 identical over 8 bases. Losses at the gene ends were 1 base for V and 2 bases for J; bases not matched to a gene: 6. Germline lookup yields CDR1 LGHDT and CDR2 YNNKEL (reference sequence). CDR3 length: 16 amino acids. The CDR3 is CASSQGRRGPNTEAFF. Here the CDR3 DNA reads TGTGCCAGCAGCCAAGGCCGCAGGGGGCCTAACACTGAAGCTTTCTTT.

The gene calls are TRBV9 and TRBJ1-5; possible D gene TRBD1, 6 bases. The germline V gene encodes CDR1 SGDLS and CDR2 YYNGEE. CDR3 length: 15 residues. V dropped 0 bases and J dropped 8 bases, with 15 bases sitting between them. The CDR3 DNA reads TGTGCCAGCAGCGTAGCTGATGGGGGCTCGGAGCCCCAGCATTTT. Its translation: CASSVADGGSEPQHF. The whole variable domain, remainder taken from reference TRBV9 and TRBJ1-5, is DSGVTQTPKHLITATGQRVTLRCSPRSGDLSVYWYQQSLDQGLQFLIQYYNGEERAKGNILERFSAQQFPDLHSELNLSSLELGDSALYFCASSVADGGSEPQHFGDGTRLSIL.

This chain uses TRBV27 with TRBJ2-3, with 8 positions matching TRBD2. This CDR3 has 15 residues. Trimming took 5 bases from V and 5 from J; bases not matched to a gene: 9. Germline V gene lookup returns CDR1 MNHEY and CDR2 SMNVEV (reference sequence). CDR3 sequence (DNA): TGTGCCAGCAGTATAACCGGGACTAGAGGAGATACGCAGTATTTT. As protein: CASSITGTRGDTQYF.

This clone has a single count. As DNA, the CDR3 is TGTGCCAGCAGCGAGGGAGCTAACTATGGCTACACCTTC. It codes for CASSEGANYGYTF. J is TRBJ1-2 and V is TRBV7-8; D is uncertain. Germline CDR1 reads SGHVS; CDR2 reads FQNEAQ. The V end lost 5 bases, the J end lost 0 bases, and 7 bases lay between the germline ends. This CDR3 spans 13 amino acids.

This chain uses TRBV7-9 with TRBJ1-3; TRBD1 might be the D (5 bases). The V and J ends lost 5 bases and 2 bases respectively, with 13 bases between them. Per the germline V gene, CDR1 is SEHNR and CDR2 is FQNEAQ (reference sequence). The CDR3 length is 15 residues. CDR3 in DNA: TGTGCCAGCAGCCCGCCGGGGGAAACTGGAAACACCATATATTTT. Translation: CASSPPGETGNTIYF.

This chain connects TRBV11-3 to TRBJ2-2, with D perhaps matching TRBD1 (5 bases). V was clipped by 3 bases and J by 5 bases, with 7 bases between them. Germline CDR1 SGHNT, CDR2 YENEEA. The CDR3 runs 13 residues. The CDR3, as DNA: TGTGCCAGCAGCTTGAGACAGACCGGGGAGCTGTTTTTT. Encoded protein: CASSLRQTGELFF.

The V and J genes are TRBV3-1 (or the pseudogene TRBV3-2) and TRBJ1-6, with 8 bases that match TRBD1. The V gene end was trimmed by 4 bases and the J gene end by 7 bases; junction bases not matched to a gene: 9. CDR1 and CDR2 (germline): LGHDT, YNNKEL (reference sequence). CDR3 length equals 16 residues. DNA for the CDR3: TGTGCCAGCAGCCCTACCGGGACAGGAAAAAATTCACCCCTCCACTTT. Protein product: CASSPTGTGKNSPLHF.

The rearrangement joins TRBV28 to TRBJ2-5; D is ambiguous. CDR1 and CDR2 (germline): MDHEN, SYDVKM. V was shortened by 8 bases and J by 2 bases, with 15 bases between the two germline ends. The CDR3 length is 14 residues. CDR3 DNA sequence: TGTGCCAGCTCGTCCCCCCCGGGTCAAGAGACCCAGTACTTC. This sequence encodes CASSSPPGQETQYF.

This sequence joins TRBV11-2 and TRBJ1-3; D may be TRBD1 (6 bases). CDR1 and CDR2 (germline): SGHAT, FQNNGV. The V gene lost 1 base and the J gene lost 5 bases, with 9 bases spanning the gap. The CDR3 extends over 14 amino acids. As DNA, the CDR3 is TGTGCCAGCAGCTTAGCAACAGGGAGAAACACCATATATTTT. This codes for CASSLATGRNTIYF. Combining the CDR3 with reference TRBV11-2 and TRBJ1-3 gives the whole variable domain EAGVAQSPRYKIIEKRQSVAFWCNPISGHATLYWYQQILGQGPKLLIQFQNNGVVDDSQLPKDRFSAERLKGVDSTLKIQPAKLEDSAVYLCASSLATGRNTIYFGEGSWLTVV.

This clone is a singleton in its sample. This sequence joins TRBV5-1 and TRBJ1-1; the D gene is possibly TRBD1 (6 bases). Germline V gives CDR1 SGHRS, CDR2 YFSETQ. V was cut by 8 bases and J by 0 bases, with 11 bases left in between. This CDR3 comprises 13 residues. As DNA, the CDR3 is TGCGCCAGTAGGACAGAGATGAACACTGAAGCTTTCTTT. Protein product: CASRTEMNTEAFF.

The CDR3 nucleotides read TGTGCCAGCAGCGAAGGGCAGGGGGCAAGGAATTCACCCCTCCACTTT. Translating it yields CASSEGQGARNSPLHF. The V call is TRBV7-9, the J call TRBJ1-6; 8 nucleotides agree with TRBD1. Germline trimming cut 5 bases from V and 7 bases from J; bases unmatched to any gene: 10. The CDR3 spans 16 residues. Germline V gene data show CDR1 as SEHNR and CDR2 as FQNEAQ (reference sequence).

CDR3 sequence reads: CASRQQGGNTEAFF. The DNA of the CDR3 is TGTGCCAGTAGGCAACAGGGTGGGAACACTGAAGCTTTCTTT. This chain links TRBV19 with TRBJ1-1; TRBD1 might be the D (6 bases). This CDR3 contains 14 residues. Per the germline V gene, CDR1 is LNHDA and CDR2 is SQIVND (reference sequence). The V gene lost 6 bases and the J gene lost 1 base, with 12 bases spanning the gap.

The chain employs TRBV5-6 and TRBJ2-3; a possible D gene is TRBD1 (6 bases). The germline V gene encodes CDR1 SGHDT and CDR2 YYEEEE. The CDR3 is made up of 14 amino acids. Trimming removed 4 bases at V and 4 bases at J, with 13 bases between. This chain's CDR3 is CASSRQDGPDTQYF. CDR3 in DNA: TGTGCCAGCAGCCGACAGGACGGTCCAGATACGCAGTATTTT.

V and J are TRBV7-9 and TRBJ1-4; a weak D match, TRBD1 (6 bases). The germline V and J ends were trimmed by 5 bases and 3 bases, with 13 bases remaining between them. The CDR3 has 15 amino acids. The germline gives CDR1 SEHNR, CDR2 FQNEAQ (reference sequence). The chain's CDR3 is CASSLGQTPNEKLFF. The CDR3 nucleotides read TGTGCCAGCAGCCTTGGACAGACCCCTAATGAAAAACTGTTTTTT.

V gene TRBV9 combines with J gene TRBJ2-5, with D possibly matching TRBD2 (5 bases). Deletions cut 1 base from V and 5 bases from J, with 15 bases between. Germline assignment: CDR1 SGDLS and CDR2 YYNGEE. This CDR3 spans 15 amino acids. Written as DNA, the CDR3 is TGTGCCAGCAGCGTAATGGGGAGCGGCGGGGAGACCCAGTACTTC. Its translation is CASSVMGSGGETQYF.

The V gene is TRBV10-1, the J gene TRBJ2-3; D gene uncertain. V lost 0 bases and J lost 7, with 8 bases in between. Germline CDR1 reads WNHNN; CDR2 reads SYGVQD (reference sequence). The CDR3 covers 13 residues. CDR3: CASSESQLYTQYF. The DNA for the CDR3 is TGCGCCAGCAGTGAGTCGCAACTTTATACGCAGTATTTT.

The chain uses TRBV3-1 (or the pseudogene TRBV3-2) and TRBJ2-3; D ambiguous. Trimming pared 0 bases from V and 14 bases from J, leaving 15 bases between. Germline V gene lookup returns CDR1 LGHDT and CDR2 YNNKEL (reference sequence). The CDR3 is 13 residues long. The CDR3 DNA is TGTGCCAGCAGCCAAGACGTGGCGCTGGAGTTGTATTTT. Translating it yields CASSQDVALELYF.

This clone was counted between two and nine times. The chain couples TRBV11-2 to TRBJ2-2, with D perhaps matching TRBD2 (6 bases). Germline CDR1 is SGHAT and CDR2 is FQNNGV. V lost 3 bases, J lost 3 bases, and 14 bases lay in between. This CDR3 region has 16 residues. The CDR3 is CASSFVSPGDTGELFF. As DNA, the CDR3 is TGTGCCAGCAGCTTCGTCTCCCCGGGGGACACCGGGGAGCTGTTTTTT.

The chain joins TRBV28 to TRBJ1-6; TRBD1 agrees at 9 bases. Germline-derived CDR1 and CDR2 are MDHEN and SYDVKM. The trim removed 11 bases at V and 7 bases at J, leaving 6 bases unmatched. The CDR3 runs 13 residues. In DNA form, the CDR3 reads TGTGCCTGGGCCGGGACAGGGAATTCACCCCTCCACTTT. This gives the protein CAWAGTGNSPLHF.